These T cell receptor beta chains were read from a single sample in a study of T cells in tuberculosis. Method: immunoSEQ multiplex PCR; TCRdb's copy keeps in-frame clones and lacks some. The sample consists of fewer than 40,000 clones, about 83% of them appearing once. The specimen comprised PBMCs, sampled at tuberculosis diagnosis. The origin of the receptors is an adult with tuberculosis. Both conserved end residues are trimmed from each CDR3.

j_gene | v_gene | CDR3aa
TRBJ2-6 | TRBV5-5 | ASSLTGLLSGANVLT
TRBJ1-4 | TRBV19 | ASSIRQGGATNEKLF
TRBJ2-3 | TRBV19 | ASTLRASSDTQY
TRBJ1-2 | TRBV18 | ASSPYDSNYGYT
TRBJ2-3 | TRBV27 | ASSPTSGGAGTQY
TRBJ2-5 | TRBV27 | ASSLEGSGGKTQY
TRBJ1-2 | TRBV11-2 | ASSLMRTVLKGYGYT
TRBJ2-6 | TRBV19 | ASNEAANVLT
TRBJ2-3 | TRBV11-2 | ASRDSSTDTQY
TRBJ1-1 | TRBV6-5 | ASQGNTEAF
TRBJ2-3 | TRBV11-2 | ASSLGRRLTDTQY
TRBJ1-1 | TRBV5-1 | ASSLAPGETEAF
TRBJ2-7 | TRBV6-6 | ASSYTGSRAEQY
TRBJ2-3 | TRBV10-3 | AITQGAGTDTQY
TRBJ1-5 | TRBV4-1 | ASSQERRGEAYSNQPQH
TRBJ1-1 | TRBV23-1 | ASSQQGWDTEAF
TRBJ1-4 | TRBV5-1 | ASSLARGPPEKLF
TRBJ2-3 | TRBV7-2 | ASSLGGSFRTQY
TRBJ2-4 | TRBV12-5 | ASGLVPQDSIQY
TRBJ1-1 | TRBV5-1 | ASSLAWGRTEAF
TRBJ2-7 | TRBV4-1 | ASSQLAGAYEQY
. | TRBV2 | ASSGPGRYEQY
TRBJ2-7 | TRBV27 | ASSLTPGQGAREQY
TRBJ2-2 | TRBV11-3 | ASSLGTNTGELF
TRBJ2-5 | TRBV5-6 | ASSQSLRGRGETQY
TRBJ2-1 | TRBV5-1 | ASTMGTGRAGPSRYNEQF
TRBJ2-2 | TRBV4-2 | ASSQGREGANTGELF
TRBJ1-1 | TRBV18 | ASSPQGNADKPF
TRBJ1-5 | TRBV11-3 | ASSRLRGNQPQH
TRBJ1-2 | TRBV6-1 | ASSEVRRSVYGYT
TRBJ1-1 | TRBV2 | ASNNRLMNTEAF
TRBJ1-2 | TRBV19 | ASSVGTGFDGYT
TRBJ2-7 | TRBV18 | ASSSNRDEQY
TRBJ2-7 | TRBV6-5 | ASSYSGTDYEQY
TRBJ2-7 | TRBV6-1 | ASSESRLWEQY
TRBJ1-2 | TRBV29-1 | SVNVGGRDT
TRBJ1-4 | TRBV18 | ASSPPGQGMGEKLF
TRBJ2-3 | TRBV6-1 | ASSVVAGGPTLSSTDTQY
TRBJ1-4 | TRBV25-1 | ASSEIRGEKLF
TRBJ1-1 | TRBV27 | ASSLGGAEAF
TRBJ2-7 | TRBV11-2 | ASSLDADSQY
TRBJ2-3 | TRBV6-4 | ASSGTSGRTDTQY
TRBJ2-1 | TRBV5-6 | ASSLTLAGGQF
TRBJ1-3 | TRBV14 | ASSQVAGGGNTIY
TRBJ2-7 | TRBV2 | ASSERDWAYEQY
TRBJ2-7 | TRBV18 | ASSWTVEEQY
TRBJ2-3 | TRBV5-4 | ASSLALAGGPDTQY